This T cell receptor (beta chain) originates from a study of radiation and T cells in renal cell carcinoma. The overall study: Nephrectomy followed 15 Gy stereotactic body radiation by 4 weeks.

Time point described: blood 2 weeks post-SBRT. Specified treatment: 15 Gy SBRT to primary tumor, nephrectomy 4 weeks later. Radiation-treated patients gave blood at baseline, week 2 and week 4. The tumor was a clear cell renal cell carcinoma. The repertoire was sequenced with immunoSEQ multiplex PCR; TCRdb's copy has only in-frame clones and lacks some. The sample holds just under 80,000 clones; approximately 86% are singletons and the top ten take approximately 24%. The source material was blood, sampled from a patient whose treatment included radiotherapy and nephrectomy. This clonotype was sampled from a woman aged 45-60 years with renal cell carcinoma.

In nucleotides, the CDR3 is TGTGCCAGCAGTTCCCAACTTTTCGGGGAGCTGTTTTTT. Translating it yields CASSSQLFGELFF. V and J are TRBV27 and TRBJ2-2, with unresolved D. Trimming stripped 4 bases from V and 7 bases from J, with 10 bases between. Looked up from germline, CDR1 is MNHEY and CDR2 is SMNVEV (reference sequence). The CDR3 has 13 residues.